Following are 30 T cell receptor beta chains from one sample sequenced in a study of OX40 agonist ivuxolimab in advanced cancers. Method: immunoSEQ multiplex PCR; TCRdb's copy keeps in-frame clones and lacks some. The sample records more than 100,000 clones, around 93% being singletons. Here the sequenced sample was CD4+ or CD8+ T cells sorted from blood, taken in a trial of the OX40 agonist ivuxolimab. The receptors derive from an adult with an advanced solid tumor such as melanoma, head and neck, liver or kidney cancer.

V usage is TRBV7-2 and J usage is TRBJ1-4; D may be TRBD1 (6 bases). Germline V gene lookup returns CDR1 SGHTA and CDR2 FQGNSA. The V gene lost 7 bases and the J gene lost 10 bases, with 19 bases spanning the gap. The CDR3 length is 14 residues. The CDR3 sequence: CASTTQGGARKLFF. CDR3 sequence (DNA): TGTGCCAGCACCACCCAAGGGGGAGCAAGAAAACTGTTTTTT.

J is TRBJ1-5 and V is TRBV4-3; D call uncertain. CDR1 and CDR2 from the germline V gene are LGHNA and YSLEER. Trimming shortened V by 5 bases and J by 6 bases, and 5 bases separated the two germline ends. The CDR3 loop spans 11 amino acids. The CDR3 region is CASSGGQPQHF. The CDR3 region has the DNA TGCGCCAGCAGCGGAGGTCAGCCCCAGCATTTT.

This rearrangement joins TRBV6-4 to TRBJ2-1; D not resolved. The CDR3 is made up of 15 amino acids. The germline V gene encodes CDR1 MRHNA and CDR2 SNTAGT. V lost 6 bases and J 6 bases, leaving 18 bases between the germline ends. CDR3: CASSRDHPPGNEQFF. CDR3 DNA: TGTGCCAGCAGCCGAGACCATCCTCCGGGCAATGAGCAGTTCTTC.

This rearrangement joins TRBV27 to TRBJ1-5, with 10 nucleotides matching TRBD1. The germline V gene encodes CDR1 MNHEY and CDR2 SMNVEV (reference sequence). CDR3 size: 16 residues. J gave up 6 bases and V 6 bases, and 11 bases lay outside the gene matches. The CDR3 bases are TGTGCCAGCAGCCAGCGGACAGACAGGGGGCCTCAGCCCCAGCATTTT. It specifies CASSQRTDRGPQPQHF.

The CDR3 region has the DNA TGTGCCAGCAGTTTATCGTACAGGGTGGACAATCAGCCCCAGCATTTT. Protein: CASSLSYRVDNQPQHF. This rearrangement joins TRBV27 to TRBJ1-5; D may be TRBD1 (6 bases). The germline V and J ends were trimmed by 0 bases and 3 bases, with 12 bases remaining between them. CDR1 and CDR2 (germline): MNHEY, SMNVEV (reference sequence). This CDR3 comprises 16 residues.

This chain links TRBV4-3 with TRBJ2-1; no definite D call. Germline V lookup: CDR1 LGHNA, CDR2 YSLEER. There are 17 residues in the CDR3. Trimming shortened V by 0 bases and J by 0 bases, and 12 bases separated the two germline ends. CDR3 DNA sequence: TGCGCCAGCAGCCAAGATCCCCGGACGGCCTCCTACAATGAGCAGTTCTTC. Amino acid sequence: CASSQDPRTASYNEQFF.

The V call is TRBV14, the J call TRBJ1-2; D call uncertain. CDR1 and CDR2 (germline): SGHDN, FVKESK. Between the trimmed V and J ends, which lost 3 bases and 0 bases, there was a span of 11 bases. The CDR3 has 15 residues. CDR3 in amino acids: CASSHTYRANYGYTF. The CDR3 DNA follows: TGTGCCAGCAGCCACACCTATCGAGCTAACTATGGCTACACCTTC. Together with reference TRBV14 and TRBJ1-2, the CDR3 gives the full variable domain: EAGVTQFPSHSVIEKGQTVTLRCDPISGHDNLYWYRRVMGKEIKFLLHFVKESKQDESGMPNNRFLAERTGGTYSTLKVQPAELEDSGVYFCASSHTYRANYGYTFGSGTRLTVV.

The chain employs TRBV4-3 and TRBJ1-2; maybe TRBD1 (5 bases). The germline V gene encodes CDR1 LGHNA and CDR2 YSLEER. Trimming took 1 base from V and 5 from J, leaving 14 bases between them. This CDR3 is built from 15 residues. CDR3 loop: CASSQALAGRYGYTF. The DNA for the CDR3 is TGCGCCAGCAGCCAAGCCTTGGCAGGGCGGTATGGCTACACCTTC.

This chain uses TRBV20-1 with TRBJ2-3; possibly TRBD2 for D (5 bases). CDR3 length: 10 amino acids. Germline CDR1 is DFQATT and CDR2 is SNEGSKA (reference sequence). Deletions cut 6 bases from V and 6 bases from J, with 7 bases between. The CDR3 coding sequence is TGCAGTGCGGTAGCGGATACGCAGTATTTT. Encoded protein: CSAVADTQYF.

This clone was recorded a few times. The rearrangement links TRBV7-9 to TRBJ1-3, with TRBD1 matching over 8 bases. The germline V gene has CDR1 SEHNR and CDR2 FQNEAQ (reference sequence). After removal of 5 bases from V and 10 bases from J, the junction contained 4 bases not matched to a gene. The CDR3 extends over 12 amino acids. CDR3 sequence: CASSPGQGTIYF. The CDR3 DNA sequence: TGTGCCAGCAGCCCCGGACAGGGAACCATATATTTT.

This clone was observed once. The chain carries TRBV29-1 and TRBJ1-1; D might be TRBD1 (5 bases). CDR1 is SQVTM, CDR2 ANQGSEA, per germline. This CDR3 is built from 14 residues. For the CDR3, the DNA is TGCTTCTGTTCAGGGTCAGGAGACGGTACTGAAGCTTTCTTT. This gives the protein CFCSGSGDGTEAFF.

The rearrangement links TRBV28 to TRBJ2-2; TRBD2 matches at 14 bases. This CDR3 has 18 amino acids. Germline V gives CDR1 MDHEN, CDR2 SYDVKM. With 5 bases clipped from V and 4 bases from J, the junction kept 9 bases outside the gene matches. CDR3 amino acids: CASSPTSGRVGGTGELFF. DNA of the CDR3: TGTGCCAGCAGTCCGACTAGCGGGAGGGTGGGGGGCACCGGGGAGCTGTTTTTT.

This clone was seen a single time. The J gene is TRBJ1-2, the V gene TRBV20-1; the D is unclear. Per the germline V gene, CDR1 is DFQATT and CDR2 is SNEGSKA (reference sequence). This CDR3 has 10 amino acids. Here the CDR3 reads CRASADGYTF. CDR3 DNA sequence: TGCAGGGCGAGCGCGGACGGCTACACCTTC.

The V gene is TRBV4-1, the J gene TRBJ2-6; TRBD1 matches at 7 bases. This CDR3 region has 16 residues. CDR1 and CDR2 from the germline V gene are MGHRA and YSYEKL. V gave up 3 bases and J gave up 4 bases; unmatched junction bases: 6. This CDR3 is CASSQTGWQGANVLTF. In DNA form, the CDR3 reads TGCGCCAGCAGCCAGACAGGGTGGCAAGGGGCCAACGTCCTGACTTTC.

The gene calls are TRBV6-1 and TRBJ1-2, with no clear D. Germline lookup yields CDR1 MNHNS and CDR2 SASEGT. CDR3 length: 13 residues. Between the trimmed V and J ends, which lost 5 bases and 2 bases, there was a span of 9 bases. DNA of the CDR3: TGTGCCAGCAGTATTAGGGAGAACTATGGCTACACCTTC. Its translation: CASSIRENYGYTF.

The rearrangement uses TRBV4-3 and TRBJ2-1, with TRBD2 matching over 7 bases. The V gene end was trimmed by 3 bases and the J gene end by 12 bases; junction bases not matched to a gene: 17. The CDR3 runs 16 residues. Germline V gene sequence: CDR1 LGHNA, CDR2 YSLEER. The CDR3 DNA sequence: TGCGCCAGCAGCCAGGCCGGGGGGACTCCCGGAGTGGGGCAGTTCTTC. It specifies CASSQAGGTPGVGQFF.

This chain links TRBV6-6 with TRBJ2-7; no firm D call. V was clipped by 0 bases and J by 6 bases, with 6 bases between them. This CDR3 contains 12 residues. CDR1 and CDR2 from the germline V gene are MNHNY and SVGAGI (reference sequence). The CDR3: CASSYSNLEQYF. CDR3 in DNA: TGTGCCAGCAGTTACTCGAATCTCGAGCAGTACTTC.

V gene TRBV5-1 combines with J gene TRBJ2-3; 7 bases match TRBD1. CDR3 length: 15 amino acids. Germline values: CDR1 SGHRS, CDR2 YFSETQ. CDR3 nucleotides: TGCACCACTCGGGACAGAGTTTATAGCACAGATACGCAGTATTTT. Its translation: CTTRDRVYSTDTQYF.

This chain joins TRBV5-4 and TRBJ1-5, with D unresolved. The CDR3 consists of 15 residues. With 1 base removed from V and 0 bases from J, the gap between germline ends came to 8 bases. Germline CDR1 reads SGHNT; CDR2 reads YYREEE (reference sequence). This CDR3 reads CASSLLAYSNQPQHF. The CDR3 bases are TGTGCCAGCAGCTTGCTGGCATATAGCAATCAGCCCCAGCATTTT. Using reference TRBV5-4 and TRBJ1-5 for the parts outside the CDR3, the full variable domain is ETGVTQSPTHLIKTRGQQVTLRCSSQSGHNTVSWYQQALGQGPQFIFQYYREEENGRGNFPPRFSGLQFPNYSSELNVNALELDDSALYLCASSLLAYSNQPQHFGDGTRLSIL.

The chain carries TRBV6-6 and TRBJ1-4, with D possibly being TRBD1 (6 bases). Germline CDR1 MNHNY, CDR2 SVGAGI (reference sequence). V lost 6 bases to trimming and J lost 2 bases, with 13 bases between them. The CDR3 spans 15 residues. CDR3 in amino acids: CASRPQGKTNEKLFF. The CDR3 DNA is TGTGCCAGCAGGCCGCAGGGGAAGACTAATGAAAAACTGTTTTTT.

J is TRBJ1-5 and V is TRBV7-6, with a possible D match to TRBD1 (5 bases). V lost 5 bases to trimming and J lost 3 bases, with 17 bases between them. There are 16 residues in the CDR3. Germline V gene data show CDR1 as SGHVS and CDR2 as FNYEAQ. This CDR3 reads CASSPRRAQDNQPQHF. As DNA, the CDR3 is TGTGCCAGCAGCCCGCGCAGGGCTCAGGACAATCAGCCCCAGCATTTT.

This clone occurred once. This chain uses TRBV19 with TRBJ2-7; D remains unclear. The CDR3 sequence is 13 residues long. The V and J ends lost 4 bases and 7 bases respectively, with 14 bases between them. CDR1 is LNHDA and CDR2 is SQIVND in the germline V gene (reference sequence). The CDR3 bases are TGTGCCAGTAGTAACCAGCTTAGGCGAGAGCAGTACTTC. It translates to CASSNQLRREQYF.

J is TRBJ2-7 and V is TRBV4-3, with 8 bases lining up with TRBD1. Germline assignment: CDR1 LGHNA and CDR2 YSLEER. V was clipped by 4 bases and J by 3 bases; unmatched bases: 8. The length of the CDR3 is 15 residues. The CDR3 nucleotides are TGCGCCAGCAGCCGAGGGACAGGTCCAAGCTACGAGCAGTACTTC. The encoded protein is CASSRGTGPSYEQYF.

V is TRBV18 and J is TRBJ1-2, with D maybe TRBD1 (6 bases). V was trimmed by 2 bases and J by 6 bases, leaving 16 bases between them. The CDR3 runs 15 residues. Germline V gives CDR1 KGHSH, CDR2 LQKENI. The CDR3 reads CASSPISGAGNGYTF. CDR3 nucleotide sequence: TGTGCCAGCTCACCAATCTCGGGGGCGGGGAATGGCTACACCTTC.

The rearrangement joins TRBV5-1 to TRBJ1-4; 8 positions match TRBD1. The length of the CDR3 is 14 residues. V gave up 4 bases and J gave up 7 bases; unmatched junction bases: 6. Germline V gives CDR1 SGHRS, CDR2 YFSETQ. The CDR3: CASSVDRGFEKLFF. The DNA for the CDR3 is TGCGCCAGCAGCGTCGACAGGGGATTTGAAAAACTGTTTTTT.

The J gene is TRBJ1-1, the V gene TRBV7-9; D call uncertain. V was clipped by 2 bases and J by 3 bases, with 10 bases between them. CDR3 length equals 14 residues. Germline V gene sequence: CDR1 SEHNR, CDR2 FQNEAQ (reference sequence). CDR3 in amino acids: CASSLRASDTEAFF. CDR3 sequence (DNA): TGTGCCAGCAGCTTAAGGGCAAGTGACACTGAAGCTTTCTTT. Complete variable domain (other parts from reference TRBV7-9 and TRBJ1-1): DTGVSQNPRHKITKRGQNVTFRCDPISEHNRLYWYRQTLGQGPEFLTYFQNEAQLEKSRLLSDRFSAERPKGSFSTLEIQRTEQGDSAMYLCASSLRASDTEAFFGQGTRLTVV.

The CDR3 is CASSSSSYSPLHF. The DNA for the CDR3 is TGTGCCAGCAGCTCCTCAAGCTATTCACCCCTCCACTTT. The gene calls are TRBV7-2 and TRBJ1-6; D remains unclear. This CDR3 is 13 amino acids long. Trimming removed 4 bases from V and 8 bases from J, with 9 bases in between. CDR1 and CDR2 from the germline V gene are SGHTA and FQGNSA.

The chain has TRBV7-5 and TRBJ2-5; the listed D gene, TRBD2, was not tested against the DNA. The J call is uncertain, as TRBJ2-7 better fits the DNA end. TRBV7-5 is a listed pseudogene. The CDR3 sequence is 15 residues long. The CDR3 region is CARSSRTSGRNEQYF. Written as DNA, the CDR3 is TGTGCCAGAAGCTCCCGGACTAGCGGGAGGAACGAGCAGTACTTC.

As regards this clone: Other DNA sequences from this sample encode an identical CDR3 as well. CDR3 nucleotides: TGTGCCAGCAGCTTAGGGCAGGGTGCCTACGAGCAGTACTTC. Protein: CASSLGQGAYEQYF. The rearrangement joins TRBV7-2 to TRBJ2-7; TRBD1 is a possible D gene (5 bases). Deletions cut 1 base from V and 2 bases from J, with 9 bases between. The CDR3 has 14 residues. Germline V gene lookup returns CDR1 SGHTA and CDR2 FQGNSA. Full variable domain (missing parts from reference TRBV7-2 and TRBJ2-7): GAGVSQSPSNKVTEKGKDVELRCDPISGHTALYWYRQSLGQGLEFLIYFQGNSAPDKSGLPSDRFSAERTGGSVSTLTIQRTQQEDSAVYLCASSLGQGAYEQYFGPGTRLTVT.

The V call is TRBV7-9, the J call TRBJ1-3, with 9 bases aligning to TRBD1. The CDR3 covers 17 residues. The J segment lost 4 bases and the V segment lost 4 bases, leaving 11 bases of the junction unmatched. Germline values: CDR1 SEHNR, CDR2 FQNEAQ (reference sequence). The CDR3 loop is CASSYPSTGGEGNTIYF. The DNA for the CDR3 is TGTGCCAGCAGCTACCCTTCGACAGGGGGGGAAGGAAACACCATATATTTT.